This record covers a single TCR beta chain. This clonotype was detected many times. Its target antigen remains unknown. No base quality values were provided; no much bigger clone lies one nucleotide off. The trim is 4 bases for V and 3 bases for J, with a gap of 13 bases between the germline ends. For CDR1 and CDR2, the germline V gene lists SGHTA and FQGNSA. Including the terminal cysteine and phenylalanine, the CDR3 comprises 14 residues. Only the CDR3 region is kept as DNA, spanning 42 bases read in frame from base 1. This record belongs to a study of T cells in Graves' hyperthyroidism and ophthalmopathy (dated by TCRdb to 2018 to 2020). Regarding the study in general: Peripheral blood was collected at initial diagnosis, before any treatment. To identify TCR V-J signatures that set the groups apart, the researchers used a discovery cohort of roughly 100 patients, made up of 40 to 45 with Graves' ophthalmopathy and 57 with stable Graves' hyperthyroidism. Prospective prediction of ophthalmopathy was tested in an independent validation cohort consisting of fewer than 20 hyperthyroidism patients and approximately 16 patients who later progressed to ophthalmopathy. The roughly 94 discovery patients were randomly split 7:3 into training and test sets. Thyroid tissue and blood T-cell repertoires from roughly 6 Graves' hyperthyroidism patients were also compared in the study. Following sampling, methimazole starting at 30 mg daily was given to hyperthyroidism patients, and high-dose intravenous methylprednisolone was given to ophthalmopathy patients. TCR Vbeta CDR3 sequencing of approximately 140 peripheral blood samples (43 ophthalmopathy, 70 to 85 hyperthyroidism and 17 progressor patients) is reported in the paper.

On the study overall, not on this receptor specifically: During validation, the model predicted progression to ophthalmopathy a median of approximately 6.5 months ahead of onset, with around 65% sensitivity and about 72% specificity. In cross-validation, a model built on a 13 V-J signature told ophthalmopathy apart from stable hyperthyroidism with approximately 90% sensitivity and around 84% specificity, and in testing the same model reached 80%/75%. Most expanded thyroid clonotypes (frequency above 0.001) were also detected in blood, a finding suggesting that blood repertoires may reflect thyroid immune responses. Sample size was not statistically predetermined, and investigators were not blinded to group allocation.

Amplification of TCR beta CDR3 regions was carried out from RNA transcripts. The TCR CDR3 was subjected to a first round of RT-PCR using the HTBI primer set and the Qiagen OneStep RT-PCR kit. A second multiplex PCR round built the libraries, followed by size selection and purification. Paired-end sequencing of the libraries was performed with 100 bp reads on an Illumina HiSeq2000. In the source study's methods: SOAPnuke was used to process the raw data, throwing out any read that contained adapters or uncalled bases, had a mean Phred below 15, or lacked an exact constant-primer or identifier match. High-quality paired reads were merged with COPE v1.2.5, and unique nucleotide sequences were defined as clonotypes. MiTCR v1.1 was used to align the clonotypes against IMGT TRBV, TRBD and TRBJ reference segments. Analysis was restricted to V-J combinations with a frequency above 0.0001, which covered approximately 99% of repertoires. The TCS score was defined as F50 (clonal expansion) divided by E x V (chaos), with BLOSUM62-based TCRdist calculated between CDR3 peptides within each V-J. Welch's t-statistics and random forest reduced around 550 V-J features to about 12, which were used in a naive Bayes classifier (R e1071). Using fastp trimming at Q25 and MiXCR clonotype assembly, TCRdb reanalyzed the public sequencing data and kept in-frame beta chains. Each entry merges the rows of one CDR3 protein and shows their most common DNA and genes. V and J calls and clone size were set by TCRdb, not the authors. The table for this sample lists fewer than 900,000 distinct CDR3 sequences; around 17% of them were counted only once. Of the sample, under 8.5% is held by the ten largest clones.

Stable Graves' hyperthyroidism was defined as the absence of progression to ophthalmopathy over 18 months of follow-up. Hyperthyroidism patients were aged 18 to 65 years and newly diagnosed, with disease duration of less than 2 months. Any patient with an uncontrolled infection, another autoimmune disease, pregnancy or lactation was excluded. Diagnoses relied on clinical symptoms, serum thyroxine and TRAb, thyroid ultrasound and orbital computed tomography. PBMCs were isolated from 8 to 10 ml of fresh peripheral blood by Ficoll-Paque density gradient centrifugation. Trizol reagent was used to extract total RNA, and RNA quality was then checked on an Agilent 2100 Bioanalyzer.

The chain joins TRBV7-2 to TRBJ2-7; the D gene could be either TRBD1 or TRBD2, each agreeing at 7 bases. Sequencing was done on a sample of blood. The clonotype comes from a man between 18 and 29 years old with Graves' hyperthyroidism. This receptor has the CDR3 CASSSQGGVYEQYF. At the DNA level, the sequence is TGTGCCAGCAGCTCCCAGGGGGGGGTCTACGAGCAGTACTTC.